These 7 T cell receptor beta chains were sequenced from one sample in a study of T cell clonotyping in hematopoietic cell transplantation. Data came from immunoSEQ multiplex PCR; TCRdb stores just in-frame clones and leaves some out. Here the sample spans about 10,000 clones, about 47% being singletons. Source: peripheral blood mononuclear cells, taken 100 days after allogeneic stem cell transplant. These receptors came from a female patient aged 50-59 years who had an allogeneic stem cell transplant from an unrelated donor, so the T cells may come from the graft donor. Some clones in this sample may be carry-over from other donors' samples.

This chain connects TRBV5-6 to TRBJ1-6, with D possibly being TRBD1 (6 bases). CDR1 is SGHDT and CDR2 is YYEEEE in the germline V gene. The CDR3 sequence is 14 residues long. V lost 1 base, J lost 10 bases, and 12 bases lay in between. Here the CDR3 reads CASSLQGFGSPLHF. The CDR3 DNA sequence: TGTGCCAGCAGCTTGCAGGGGTTTGGGTCACCCCTCCACTTT.

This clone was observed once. CDR3 bases: TGTGCCAGCAGTCCCCTCAGGGAGGACCATGGCTACACCTTC. It encodes CASSPLREDHGYTF. The genes are TRBV25-1 and TRBJ1-2, with a possible D match to TRBD1 (5 bases). The length of the CDR3 is 14 residues. V was pared by 5 bases and J by 6 bases, with 16 bases between. Germline lookup yields CDR1 MGHDK and CDR2 SYGVNS.

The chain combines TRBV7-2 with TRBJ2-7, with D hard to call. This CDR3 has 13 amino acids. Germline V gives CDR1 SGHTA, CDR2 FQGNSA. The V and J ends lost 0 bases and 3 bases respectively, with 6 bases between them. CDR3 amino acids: CASSLAVLYEQYF. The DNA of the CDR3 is TGTGCCAGCAGCTTAGCGGTTCTCTACGAGCAGTACTTC.

The chain's CDR3 is CASASPESYGYTF. For the CDR3, the DNA is TGTGCCAGTGCGTCACCAGAGAGCTATGGCTACACCTTC. The chain employs TRBV5-8 and TRBJ1-2; D is unclear. Trimming shortened V by 8 bases and J by 4 bases, and 15 bases separated the two germline ends. The length of the CDR3 is 13 residues. CDR1 is SGHTS, CDR2 YDEGEE, per germline.

CDR3: CASSLGNGGTQYF. In DNA, the CDR3 is TGTGCCAGCAGCTTGGGGAACGGGGGGACCCAGTACTTC. This sequence joins TRBV5-6 and TRBJ2-5, with a possible D match to TRBD2 (6 bases). Germline CDR1 is SGHDT and CDR2 is YYEEEE. The CDR3 extends over 13 amino acids. The ends were cut back, 0 bases at V and 7 bases at J, with 10 bases in the middle.

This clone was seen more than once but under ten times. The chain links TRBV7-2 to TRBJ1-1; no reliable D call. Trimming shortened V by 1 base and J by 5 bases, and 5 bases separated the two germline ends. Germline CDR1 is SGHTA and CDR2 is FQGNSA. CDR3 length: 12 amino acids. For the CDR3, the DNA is TGTGCCAGCAGCTTAGACCTTACTGAAGCTTTCTTT. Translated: CASSLDLTEAFF.

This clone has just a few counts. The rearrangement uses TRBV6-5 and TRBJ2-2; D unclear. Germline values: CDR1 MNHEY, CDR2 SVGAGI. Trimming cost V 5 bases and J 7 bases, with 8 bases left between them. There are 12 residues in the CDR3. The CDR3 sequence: CASSIQRGELFF. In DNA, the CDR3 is TGTGCCAGCAGTATTCAGCGCGGGGAGCTGTTTTTT.